This TCR beta chain was obtained from a study of cytomegalovirus exposure and HLA in healthy donors. Study-wide findings and caveats: TCR beta chains numbering some 160 were designated cytomegalovirus-associated.

For this clone: What it binds is unknown.

The PCR used 60 Vbeta and 13 Jbeta primers. This table comes from immunoSEQ multiplex PCR, and its TCRdb copy is limited to in-frame clones, with some not included. The sample lists about 190,000 clones, 60% to 80% occurring once. The germline gives CDR1 MDHEN, CDR2 SYDVKM. After removal of 6 bases from V and 2 bases from J, the junction contained 9 bases not matched to a gene. The CDR3 extends over 17 amino acids. This receptor was identified in a woman in her thirties in good health and CMV-seropositive. The V and J genes are TRBV28 and TRBJ1-5; 11 bases are shared with TRBD1. Sequencing was done on a sample of PBMCs. CDR3 residues: CASRLDRGQGGNQPQHF. Written as DNA, the CDR3 is TGTGCCAGCAGATTGGACAGGGGGCAGGGGGGCAATCAGCCCCAGCATTTT.